The source of this T cell receptor (beta chain) is a study of sequential checkpoint blockade in melanoma. Study background: First-line arms were nivolumab then ipilimumab, or the reverse, randomized 1:1. Both treatment sequences were followed by maintenance nivolumab.

Assay used: immunoSEQ multiplex PCR; TCRdb lists only in-frame clones, some missing. The data show under 45,000 clones, roughly four fifths seen once. This CDR3 is built from 16 residues. With 8 bases removed from V and 0 bases from J, the gap between germline ends came to 14 bases. Germline V gene data show CDR1 as MNHNY and CDR2 as SVGAGI (reference sequence). The sample's treatment: randomized to nivolumab then ipilimumab (arm A) or the reverse (arm B). Patients had received no earlier DNA-damaging chemotherapy. Sorted cells were live CD3+CD8+, lacking CD19 and CD56, from PBMCs. The gene calls are TRBV6-6 and TRBJ1-6; no clear D. This sequence was found in a human donor with melanoma. The sample in question was CD8+ T cells sorted from blood (inferred from file names), obtained from a patient given nivolumab and ipilimumab in sequence. CDR3 in amino acids: CASLPNLSSYNSPLHF. The CDR3 DNA follows: TGTGCCAGCCTCCCGAATCTAAGCTCCTATAATTCACCCCTCCACTTT.